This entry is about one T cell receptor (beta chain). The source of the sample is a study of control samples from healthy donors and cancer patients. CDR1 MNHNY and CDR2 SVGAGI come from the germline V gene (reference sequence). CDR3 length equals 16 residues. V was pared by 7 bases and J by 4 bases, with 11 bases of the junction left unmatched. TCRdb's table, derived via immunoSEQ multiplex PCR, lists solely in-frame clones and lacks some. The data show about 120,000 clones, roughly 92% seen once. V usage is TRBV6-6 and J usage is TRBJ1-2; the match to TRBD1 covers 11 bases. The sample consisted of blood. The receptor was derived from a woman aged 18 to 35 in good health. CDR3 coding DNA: TGTGCCAGCACCCTAAGGGACAGGGGGAAGGGCTATGGCTACACCTTC. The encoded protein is CASTLRDRGKGYGYTF.